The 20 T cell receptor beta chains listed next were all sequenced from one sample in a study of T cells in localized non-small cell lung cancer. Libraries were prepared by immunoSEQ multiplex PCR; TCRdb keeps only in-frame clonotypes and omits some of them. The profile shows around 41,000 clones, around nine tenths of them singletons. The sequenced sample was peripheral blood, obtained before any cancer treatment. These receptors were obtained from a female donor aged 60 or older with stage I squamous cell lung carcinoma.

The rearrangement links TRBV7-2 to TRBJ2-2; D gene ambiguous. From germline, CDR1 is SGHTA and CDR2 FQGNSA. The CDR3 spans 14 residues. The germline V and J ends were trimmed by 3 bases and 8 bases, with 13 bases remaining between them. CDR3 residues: CASSLAAAPGELFF. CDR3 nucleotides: TGTGCCAGCAGCTTGGCAGCCGCCCCAGGGGAGCTGTTTTTT.

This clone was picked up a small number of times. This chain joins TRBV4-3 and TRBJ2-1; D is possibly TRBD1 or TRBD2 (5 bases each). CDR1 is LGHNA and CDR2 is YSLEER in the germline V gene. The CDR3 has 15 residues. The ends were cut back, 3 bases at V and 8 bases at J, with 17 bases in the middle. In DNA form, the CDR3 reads TGCGCCAGCAGCCAGCCCGGGACCCAGGGCGATGAGCAGTTCTTC. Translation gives CASSQPGTQGDEQFF.

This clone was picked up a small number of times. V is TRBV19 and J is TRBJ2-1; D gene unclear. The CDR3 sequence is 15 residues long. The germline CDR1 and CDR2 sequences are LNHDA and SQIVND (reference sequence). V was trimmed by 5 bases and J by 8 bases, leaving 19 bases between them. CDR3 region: CASSFRATESYEQFF. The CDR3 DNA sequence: TGTGCCAGTAGTTTCCGGGCCACAGAGTCCTATGAGCAGTTCTTC.

CDR3 sequence reads: CASSPEVESYEQYF. CDR3 DNA: TGTGCCAGCAGTCCGGAGGTCGAATCCTACGAGCAGTACTTC. The gene calls are TRBV7-6 and TRBJ2-7, with D perhaps TRBD2 (5 bases). From germline, CDR1 is SGHVS and CDR2 FNYEAQ. The length of the CDR3 is 14 residues. Deletions cut 6 bases from V and 1 base from J, with 13 bases between.

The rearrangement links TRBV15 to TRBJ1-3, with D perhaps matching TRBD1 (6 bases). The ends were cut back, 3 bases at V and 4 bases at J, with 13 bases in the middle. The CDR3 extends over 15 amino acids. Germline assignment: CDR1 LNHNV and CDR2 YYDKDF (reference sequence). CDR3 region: CATSRTGQEGNTIYF. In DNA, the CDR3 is TGTGCCACCAGCAGGACAGGTCAGGAAGGAAACACCATATATTTT. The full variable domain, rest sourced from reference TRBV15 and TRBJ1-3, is DAMVIQNPRYQVTQFGKPVTLSCSQTLNHNVMYWYQQKSSQAPKLLFHYYDKDFNNEADTPDNFQSRRPNTSFCFLDIRSPGLGDTAMYLCATSRTGQEGNTIYFGEGSWLTVV.

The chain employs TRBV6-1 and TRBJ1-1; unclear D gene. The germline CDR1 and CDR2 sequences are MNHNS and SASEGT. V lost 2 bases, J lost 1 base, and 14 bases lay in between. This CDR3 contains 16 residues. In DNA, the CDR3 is TGTGCCAGCAGTGAACCACGTAGGACTGCGAACACTGAAGCTTTCTTT. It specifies CASSEPRRTANTEAFF.

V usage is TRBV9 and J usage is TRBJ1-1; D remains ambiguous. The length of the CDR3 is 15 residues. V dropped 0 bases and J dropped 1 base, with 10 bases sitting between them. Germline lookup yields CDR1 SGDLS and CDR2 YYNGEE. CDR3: CASSVDRSTNTEAFF. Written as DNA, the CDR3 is TGTGCCAGCAGCGTAGATCGGTCGACGAACACTGAAGCTTTCTTT.

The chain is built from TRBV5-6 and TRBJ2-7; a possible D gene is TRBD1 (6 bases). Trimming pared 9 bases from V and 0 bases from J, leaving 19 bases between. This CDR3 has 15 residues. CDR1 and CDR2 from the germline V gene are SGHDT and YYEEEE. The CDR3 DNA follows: TGTGCCACCATTAATCCAGGGGATCTCTCCTACGAGCAGTACTTC. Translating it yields CATINPGDLSYEQYF. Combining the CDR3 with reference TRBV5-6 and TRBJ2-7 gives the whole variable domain DAGVTQSPTHLIKTRGQQVTLRCSPKSGHDTVSWYQQALGQGPQFIFQYYEEEERQRGNFPDRFSGHQFPNYSSELNVNALLLGDSALYLCATINPGDLSYEQYFGPGTRLTVT.

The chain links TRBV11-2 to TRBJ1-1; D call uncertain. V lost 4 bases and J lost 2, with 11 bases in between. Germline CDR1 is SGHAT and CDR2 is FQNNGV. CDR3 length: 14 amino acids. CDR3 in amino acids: CASSSYVGNTEAFF. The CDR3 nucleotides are TGTGCCAGCAGCTCATATGTGGGAAACACTGAAGCTTTCTTT. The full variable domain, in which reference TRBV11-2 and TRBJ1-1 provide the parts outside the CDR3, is EAGVAQSPRYKIIEKRQSVAFWCNPISGHATLYWYQQILGQGPKLLIQFQNNGVVDDSQLPKDRFSAERLKGVDSTLKIQPAKLEDSAVYLCASSSYVGNTEAFFGQGTRLTVV.

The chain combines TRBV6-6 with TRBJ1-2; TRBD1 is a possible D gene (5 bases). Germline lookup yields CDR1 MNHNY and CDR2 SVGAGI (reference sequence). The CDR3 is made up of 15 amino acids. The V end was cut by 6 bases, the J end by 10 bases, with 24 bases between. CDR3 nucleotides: TGTGCCAGCAGCCGTAATACCGGGACGGACGGTGACTACACCTTC. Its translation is CASSRNTGTDGDYTF.

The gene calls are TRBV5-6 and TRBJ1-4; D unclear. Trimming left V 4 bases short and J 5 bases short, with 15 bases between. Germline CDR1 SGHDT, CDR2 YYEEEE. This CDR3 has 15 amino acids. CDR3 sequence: CASSIRQSGNEKLFF. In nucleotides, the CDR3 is TGTGCCAGCAGCATTCGACAAAGCGGGAATGAAAAACTGTTTTTT. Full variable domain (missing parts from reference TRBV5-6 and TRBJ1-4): DAGVTQSPTHLIKTRGQQVTLRCSPKSGHDTVSWYQQALGQGPQFIFQYYEEEERQRGNFPDRFSGHQFPNYSSELNVNALLLGDSALYLCASSIRQSGNEKLFFGSGTQLSVL.

CDR3 sequence reads: CSVARVSTDTQYF. CDR3 bases: TGCAGCGTAGCCCGGGTCAGCACAGATACGCAGTATTTT. This sequence joins TRBV29-1 and TRBJ2-3; no clear D. The CDR3 is 13 residues long. Trimming stripped 6 bases from V and 0 bases from J, with 10 bases between. CDR1 is SQVTM and CDR2 is ANQGSEA in the germline V gene.

CDR3 DNA sequence: TGTGCCAGCAGCGAGACTAGCGGGAGACAGTACGAGCAGTACTTC. Translated: CASSETSGRQYEQYF. The V call is TRBV7-3, the J call TRBJ2-7, with TRBD2 matching over 12 bases. Per germline, CDR1 SGHTA and CDR2 FQGTGA. The CDR3 spans 15 residues. Unmatched junction bases numbered 6, after V lost 5 bases and J lost 4 bases.

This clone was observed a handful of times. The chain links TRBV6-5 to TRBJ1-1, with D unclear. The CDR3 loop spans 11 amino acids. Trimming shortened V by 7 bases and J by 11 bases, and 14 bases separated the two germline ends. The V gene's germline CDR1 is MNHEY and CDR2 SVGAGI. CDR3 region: CASIRNGVAFF. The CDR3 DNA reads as TGTGCCAGCATCCGGAATGGAGTGGCTTTCTTT.

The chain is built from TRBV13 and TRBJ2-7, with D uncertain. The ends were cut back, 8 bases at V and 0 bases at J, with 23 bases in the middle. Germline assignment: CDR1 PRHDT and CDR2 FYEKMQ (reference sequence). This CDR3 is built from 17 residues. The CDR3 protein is CASAVADSSETSYEQYF. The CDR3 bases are TGTGCCAGCGCTGTAGCCGACTCCTCCGAGACCTCCTACGAGCAGTACTTC.

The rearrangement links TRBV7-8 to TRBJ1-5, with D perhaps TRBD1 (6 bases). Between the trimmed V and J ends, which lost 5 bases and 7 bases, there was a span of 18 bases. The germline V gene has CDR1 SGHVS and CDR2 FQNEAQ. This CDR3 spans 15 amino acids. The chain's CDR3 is CASSPSQGSRQPQHF. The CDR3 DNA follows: TGTGCCAGCAGCCCCTCGCAGGGGTCGCGGCAGCCCCAGCATTTT.

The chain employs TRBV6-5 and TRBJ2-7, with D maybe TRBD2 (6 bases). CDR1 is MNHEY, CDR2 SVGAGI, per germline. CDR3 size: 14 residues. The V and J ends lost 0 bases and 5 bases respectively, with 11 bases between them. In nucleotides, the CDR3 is TGTGCCAGCAGTTACTCCGGGAGTGTGAACGAGCAGTACTTC. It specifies CASSYSGSVNEQYF.

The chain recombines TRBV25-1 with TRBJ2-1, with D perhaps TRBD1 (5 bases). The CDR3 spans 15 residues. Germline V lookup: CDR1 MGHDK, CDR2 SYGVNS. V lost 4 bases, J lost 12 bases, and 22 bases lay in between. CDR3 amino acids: CASSAQGTTQWGQFF. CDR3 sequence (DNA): TGTGCCAGCAGTGCCCAGGGCACGACTCAGTGGGGGCAGTTCTTC. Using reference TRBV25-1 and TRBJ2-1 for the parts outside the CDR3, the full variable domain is EADIYQTPRYLVIGTGKKITLECSQTMGHDKMYWYQQDPGMELHLIHYSYGVNSTEKGDLSSESTVSRIRTEHFPLTLESARPSHTSQYLCASSAQGTTQWGQFFGPGTRLTVL.

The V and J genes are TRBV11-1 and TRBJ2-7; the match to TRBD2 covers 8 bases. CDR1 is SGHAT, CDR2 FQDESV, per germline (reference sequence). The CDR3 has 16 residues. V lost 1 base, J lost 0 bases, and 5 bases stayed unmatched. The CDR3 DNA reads TGTGCCAGCAGCTTAGAGGGAACTAGCGGCTCCTACGAGCAGTACTTC. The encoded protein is CASSLEGTSGSYEQYF. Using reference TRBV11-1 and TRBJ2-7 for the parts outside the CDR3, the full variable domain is EAEVAQSPRYKITEKSQAVAFWCDPISGHATLYWYRQILGQGPELLVQFQDESVVDDSQLPKDRFSAERLKGVDSTLKIQPAELGDSAMYLCASSLEGTSGSYEQYFGPGTRLTVT.

The CDR3 nucleotides are TGTGCCAGCAGGGCGGGCAATCAGCCCCAGCATTTT. Its translation is CASRAGNQPQHF. The chain links TRBV6-5 to TRBJ1-5; D remains unclear. The germline V gene has CDR1 MNHEY and CDR2 SVGAGI. Trimming cost V 6 bases and J 2 bases, with 5 bases left between them. The CDR3 sequence is 12 residues long.